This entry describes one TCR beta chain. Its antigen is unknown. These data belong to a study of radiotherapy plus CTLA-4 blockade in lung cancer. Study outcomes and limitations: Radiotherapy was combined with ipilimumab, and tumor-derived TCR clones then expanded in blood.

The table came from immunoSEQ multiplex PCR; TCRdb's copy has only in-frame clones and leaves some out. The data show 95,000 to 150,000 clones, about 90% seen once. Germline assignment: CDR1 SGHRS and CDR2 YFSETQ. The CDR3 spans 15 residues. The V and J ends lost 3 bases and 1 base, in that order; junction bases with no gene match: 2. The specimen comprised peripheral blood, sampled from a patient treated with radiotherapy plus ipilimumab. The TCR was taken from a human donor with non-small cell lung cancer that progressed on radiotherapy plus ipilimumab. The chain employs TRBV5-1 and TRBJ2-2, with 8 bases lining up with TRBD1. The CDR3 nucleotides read TGCGCCAGCAGCTCCGACAGGGGGAACACCGGGGAGCTGTTTTTT. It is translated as CASSSDRGNTGELFF. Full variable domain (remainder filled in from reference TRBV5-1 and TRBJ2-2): KAGVTQTPRYLIKTRGQQVTLSCSPISGHRSVSWYQQTPGQGLQFLFEYFSETQRNKGNFPGRFSGRQFSNSRSEMNVSTLELGDSALYLCASSSDRGNTGELFFGEGSRLTVL.